Below are 27 T cell receptor beta chains sequenced from a single sample in a study of T cell responses to AZD1222 COVID-19 vaccine. TCRdb's copy holds only in-frame clones and misses some; the assay was immunoSEQ multiplex PCR. The sample yields over 45,000 clones, around 91% seen once. This material consisted of peripheral blood, taken 28 days after the second AZD1222 dose. These TCRs come from an adult who received the AZD1222 COVID-19 vaccine.

V and J are TRBV5-6 and TRBJ2-7; 7 bases line up with TRBD1. Germline V CDR1 and CDR2: SGHDT, YYEEEE. Trimming cost V 4 bases and J 5 bases; bases outside gene matches: 3. The CDR3 extends over 12 amino acids. The CDR3 loop reads CASSNRGHEQYF. CDR3 bases: TGTGCCAGCAGCAACAGGGGCCACGAGCAGTACTTC.

This sequence joins TRBV7-9 and TRBJ2-1; 13 positions agree with TRBD2. The germline V gene encodes CDR1 SEHNR and CDR2 FQNEAQ (reference sequence). This CDR3 region has 16 residues. Trimming cost V 6 bases and J 8 bases; bases outside gene matches: 10. CDR3 nucleotide sequence: TGTGCCAGCAGTTTCGGACTAGCGGGAGCTCAGGATGAGCAGTTCTTC. It translates to CASSFGLAGAQDEQFF. The variable domain in full, with the rest retrieved from reference TRBV7-9 and TRBJ2-1, is DTGVSQNPRHKITKRGQNVTFRCDPISEHNRLYWYRQTLGQGPEFLTYFQNEAQLEKSRLLSDRFSAERPKGSFSTLEIQRTEQGDSAMYLCASSFGLAGAQDEQFFGPGTRLTVL.

The chain has TRBV28 and TRBJ2-3; 7 nucleotides align to TRBD1. Germline V CDR1 and CDR2: MDHEN, SYDVKM. V lost 4 bases to trimming and J lost 2 bases; unmatched junction nucleotides: 6. The CDR3 totals 15 residues. The CDR3 region is CASSSRQGSTDTQYF. The CDR3 region has the DNA TGTGCCAGCAGTTCCCGACAGGGCTCCACAGATACGCAGTATTTT.

The chain links TRBV6-5 to TRBJ2-3; 10 bases map to TRBD2. CDR3 length: 15 residues. The V and J ends lost 5 bases and 2 bases, in that order; junction bases with no gene match: 4. Germline CDR1 MNHEY, CDR2 SVGAGI. The CDR3 region has the DNA TGTGCCAGCAGTAGCGGGAGGGCCTCCACAGATACGCAGTATTTT. Encoded protein: CASSSGRASTDTQYF.

A few counts support this clone. The chain is built from TRBV7-9 and TRBJ1-4, with D possibly matching TRBD1 (6 bases). Trimming cost V 8 bases and J 1 base, with 20 bases left between them. The germline V gene has CDR1 SEHNR and CDR2 FQNEAQ (reference sequence). This CDR3 region has 17 residues. CDR3 DNA: TGTGCCAGCGCGAGGTGGGCAGGGGCAAAAACTAATGAAAAACTGTTTTTT. Its translation is CASARWAGAKTNEKLFF.

V is TRBV5-1 and J is TRBJ2-1; no clear D. CDR3 size: 14 residues. The germline V gene has CDR1 SGHRS and CDR2 YFSETQ. Trimming took off 0 bases at V and 10 bases at J, with 14 bases between the two ends. The CDR3 nucleotides are TGCGCCAGCAGCTTGGACAGCTTCATCAAGGAGCAGTTCTTC. Protein: CASSLDSFIKEQFF.

This rearrangement joins TRBV4-1 to TRBJ1-3; D gene uncertain. Germline V gives CDR1 MGHRA, CDR2 YSYEKL. The CDR3 covers 13 residues. V lost 0 bases, J lost 4 bases, and 4 bases lay in between. The CDR3 coding sequence is TGCGCCAGCAGCCAAGACGGCGGAAACACCATATATTTT. Translated, it gives CASSQDGGNTIYF.

V usage is TRBV19 and J usage is TRBJ2-7; 10 bases are a match to TRBD1. Losses at the gene ends were 5 bases for V and 4 bases for J; bases not matched to a gene: 5. Germline V lookup: CDR1 LNHDA, CDR2 SQIVND (reference sequence). The length of the CDR3 is 14 residues. The CDR3: CASSWTGGEYEQYF. The CDR3 nucleotides are TGTGCCAGTAGTTGGACAGGGGGAGAGTACGAGCAGTACTTC. Full variable domain (remainder filled in from reference TRBV19 and TRBJ2-7): DGGITQSPKYLFRKEGQNVTLSCEQNLNHDAMYWYRQDPGQGLRLIYYSQIVNDFQKGDIAEGYSVSREKKESFPLTVTSAQKNPTAFYLCASSWTGGEYEQYFGPGTRLTVT.

V is TRBV21-1 and J is TRBJ2-7; the table's D call, TRBD2, has no DNA check behind it. TRBV21-1 is labeled a pseudogene. This CDR3 is 15 amino acids long. CDR3 amino acids: CASRENKREGNEQYF. The DNA of the CDR3 is TGTGCCAGCAGAGAAAATAAAAGGGAGGGAAACGAGCAGTACTTC.

The rearrangement uses TRBV7-8 and TRBJ2-7; 12 bases match TRBD2. Per germline, CDR1 SGHVS and CDR2 FQNEAQ. The CDR3 consists of 13 residues. The V segment lost 6 bases and the J segment 7 bases; nucleotides outside the gene matches: 4. The DNA of the CDR3 is TGTGCCAGCAGGGAGGGGACTAGCGGGGAGCAGTACTTC. Residues: CASREGTSGEQYF.

The V call is TRBV2, the J call TRBJ1-1, with D uncertain. Between the trimmed V and J ends, which lost 6 bases and 0 bases, there was a span of 14 bases. CDR1 and CDR2 (germline): SNHLY, FYNNEI. The CDR3 sequence is 15 residues long. The CDR3 here is CASRIGRPMNTEAFF. DNA of the CDR3: TGTGCCAGCAGGATTGGACGGCCCATGAACACTGAAGCTTTCTTT.

This sequence joins TRBV7-3 and TRBJ2-7, with D perhaps TRBD2 (5 bases). CDR1 SGHTA and CDR2 FQGTGA come from the germline V gene. Trimming stripped 5 bases from V and 5 bases from J, with 13 bases between. The CDR3 runs to 13 residues. The DNA for the CDR3 is TGTGCCAGCAGCCGGGCCCTCGGGGACGAGCAGTACTTC. Encoded protein: CASSRALGDEQYF.

This clone has just one count. The V gene is TRBV7-9, the J gene TRBJ2-7, with no clear D. The V end was cut by 1 base, the J end by 7 bases, with 11 bases between. CDR1 and CDR2 from the germline V gene are SEHNR and FQNEAQ (reference sequence). This CDR3 region has 13 residues. The CDR3 nucleotides read TGTGCCAGCAGCTTAGTTCGCGGAGAAGAGCAGTACTTC. This sequence encodes CASSLVRGEEQYF.

The chain uses TRBV27 and TRBJ2-3; no firm D call. The germline V gene encodes CDR1 MNHEY and CDR2 SMNVEV (reference sequence). V shed 3 bases and J shed 1 base, with 8 bases lying between them. The CDR3 has 14 residues. CDR3 bases: TGTGCCAGCAGTTTTTTACGCGGCACAGATACGCAGTATTTT. Its translation: CASSFLRGTDTQYF.

V usage is TRBV7-9 and J usage is TRBJ2-7; D call uncertain. Germline CDR1 is SEHNR and CDR2 is FQNEAQ (reference sequence). CDR3 length: 13 residues. The germline V and J ends were trimmed by 0 bases and 1 base, with 4 bases remaining between them. The CDR3 sequence: CASSLARSYEQYF. The CDR3 region has the DNA TGTGCCAGCAGCTTAGCGCGGTCCTACGAGCAGTACTTC.

In this sample, this clone turned up a few times. The CDR3 nucleotides read TGTGCCAGCAGCTGGTTGGGACAGGGGGCGCGGAACACTGAAGCTTTCTTT. It yields the protein CASSWLGQGARNTEAFF. The rearrangement links TRBV7-2 to TRBJ1-1; 12 bases align to TRBD1. J gave up 1 base and V 4 bases, and 7 bases lay outside the gene matches. The CDR3 sequence is 17 residues long. The germline CDR1 and CDR2 sequences are SGHTA and FQGNSA.

The chain employs TRBV3-1 (or the pseudogene TRBV3-2) and TRBJ1-2; D is possibly TRBD1 (5 bases). Germline CDR1 is LGHDT and CDR2 is YNNKEL (reference sequence). The CDR3 has 10 residues. V shed 8 bases and J shed 7 bases, with 8 bases lying between them. The CDR3 coding sequence is TGTGCCAGCGGGGCAGGTGGCTACACCTTC. The encoded protein is CASGAGGYTF.

V is TRBV15 and J is TRBJ2-7; 7 nucleotides line up with TRBD1. In germline, CDR1 is LNHNV, CDR2 YYDKDF (reference sequence). This CDR3 spans 17 amino acids. Germline trimming cut 2 bases from V and 5 bases from J; bases unmatched to any gene: 15. CDR3 sequence reads: CATSRLPFETGINEQYF. CDR3 DNA sequence: TGTGCCACCAGCAGACTTCCATTTGAGACAGGGATCAACGAGCAGTACTTC.

The chain joins TRBV6-2 or TRBV6-3 to TRBJ2-2, with D possibly being TRBD1 or TRBD2 (6 bases each). CDR1 is MNHEY and CDR2 is SVGEGT in the germline V gene. This CDR3 is 15 amino acids long. V was shortened by 4 bases and J by 5 bases, with 14 bases between the two germline ends. CDR3 sequence: CASSSRGRGTGELFF. DNA of the CDR3: TGTGCCAGCAGTTCACGGGGGCGTGGAACCGGGGAGCTGTTTTTT.

This chain connects TRBV5-1 to TRBJ2-1; D unclear. The germline V gene has CDR1 SGHRS and CDR2 YFSETQ. The CDR3 covers 14 residues. Deletions cut 4 bases from V and 10 bases from J, with 18 bases between. The CDR3 loop reads CASSLSPSAEEQFF. CDR3 DNA: TGCGCCAGCAGCCTGTCCCCCTCCGCGGAAGAGCAGTTCTTC.

The V gene is TRBV10-3, the J gene TRBJ2-2; 7 nucleotides agree with TRBD1. The germline V gene has CDR1 ENHRY and CDR2 SYGVKD. The CDR3 totals 17 residues. V was pared by 2 bases and J by 1 base, with 7 bases of the junction left unmatched. This CDR3 is CAISESTRTGNTGELFF. The CDR3 bases are TGTGCCATCAGTGAGAGTACCCGGACAGGGAACACCGGGGAGCTGTTTTTT.

This sequence joins TRBV5-6 and TRBJ1-4; D gene uncertain. The CDR3 extends over 16 amino acids. Germline CDR1 and CDR2: SGHDT and YYEEEE. The V end lost 4 bases, the J end lost 0 bases, and 13 bases lay between the germline ends. Written as DNA, the CDR3 is TGTGCCAGCAGCCGCCCTGGAGTTGCAACTAATGAAAAACTGTTTTTT. It codes for CASSRPGVATNEKLFF.

V is TRBV13 and J is TRBJ2-5; weak D call: TRBD1 (6 bases). This CDR3 is built from 17 residues. With 0 bases removed from V and 2 bases from J, the gap between germline ends came to 16 bases. Per the germline V gene, CDR1 is PRHDT and CDR2 is FYEKMQ (reference sequence). The CDR3: CASSLGAGVGQQETQYF. CDR3 DNA: TGTGCCAGCAGCTTAGGCGCAGGGGTAGGTCAGCAAGAGACCCAGTACTTC.

This chain links TRBV6-2 or TRBV6-3 with TRBJ2-1, with D uncertain. Germline CDR1 reads MNHEY; CDR2 reads SVGEGT. The CDR3 contains 12 residues. The V end lost 4 bases, the J end lost 9 bases, and 10 bases lay between the germline ends. CDR3 in amino acids: CASSSIGSEQFF. The CDR3 nucleotides are TGTGCCAGCAGTTCCATCGGAAGTGAGCAGTTCTTC.

The V and J genes are TRBV7-2 and TRBJ2-1; 10 bases match TRBD1. Per germline, CDR1 SGHTA and CDR2 FQGNSA. The CDR3 sequence is 14 residues long. Germline trimming cut 4 bases from V and 8 bases from J; bases unmatched to any gene: 5. CDR3 nucleotides: TGTGCCAGCAGCTCCCGGACAGGGGGGGATGAGCAGTTCTTC. This translates into CASSSRTGGDEQFF.

The chain has TRBV3-1 (or the pseudogene TRBV3-2) and TRBJ1-2; D is uncertain. Germline-derived CDR1 and CDR2 are LGHDT and YNNKEL (reference sequence). The CDR3 covers 16 residues. Trimming pared 0 bases from V and 1 base from J, leaving 12 bases between. The CDR3 spells CASSQDYGPINYGYTF. CDR3 coding DNA: TGTGCCAGCAGCCAAGACTATGGTCCGATTAACTATGGCTACACCTTC.

The V and J genes are TRBV6-5 and TRBJ2-7, with D maybe TRBD2 (6 bases). In germline, CDR1 is MNHEY, CDR2 SVGAGI. The CDR3 consists of 13 residues. Trimming took 6 bases from V and 2 from J, leaving 11 bases between them. The DNA of the CDR3 is TGTGCCAGCAGGGACTATCGCACCTACGAGCAGTACTTC. Its protein product is CASRDYRTYEQYF.